The 4 T cell receptor beta chains listed next were all sequenced from one sample in a study of cytomegalovirus exposure and HLA in healthy donors (dated by TCRdb to between 2016 and 2019). Library construction relied on the immunoSEQ multiplex PCR assay. The multiplex PCR relied on a mix of 60 forward primers for TCR Vbeta segments and 13 reverse primers for TCR Jbeta segments. Held by TCRdb, this immuneACCESS table contains in-frame sequences only and omits some clones. Under half of the omission traces to an unresolved V gene where checked; the cause of the rest is unknown. Within this sample are about 82,000 clones, with around a tenth of them counted one time only. The ten largest make up roughly 22% of the sample. Sequenced: PBMCs. These receptors originate from a man in his 60s in good health and CMV-seropositive.

The CDR3 protein is CASSRDVGGNQPQHF. In DNA, the CDR3 is TGTGCCAGCAGCAGGGACGTGGGGGGAAATCAGCCCCAGCATTTT. The chain has TRBV5-5 and TRBJ1-5; TRBD1 might be the D (5 bases). Germline V lookup: CDR1 SGHKS, CDR2 YYEKEE (reference sequence). The CDR3 extends over 15 amino acids. V was shortened by 4 bases and J by 4 bases, with 15 bases between the two germline ends.

This chain uses TRBV19 with TRBJ1-1; 10 bases line up with TRBD1. Trimming at V came to 5 bases and at J to 2 bases, leaving 11 bases not matched to a gene. Germline V gene sequence: CDR1 LNHDA, CDR2 SQIVND (reference sequence). The CDR3 has 17 amino acids. Here the CDR3 reads CASSPRRDRGPNTEAFF. As DNA, the CDR3 is TGTGCCAGTAGTCCGCGCCGGGACAGGGGCCCAAACACTGAAGCTTTCTTT.

A few counts support this clone. The rearrangement joins TRBV19 to TRBJ1-5, with a possible D match to TRBD1 (5 bases). The CDR3 length is 13 residues. Trimming took off 6 bases at V and 1 base at J, with 7 bases between the two ends. Germline V gives CDR1 LNHDA, CDR2 SQIVND (reference sequence). The CDR3 bases are TGTGCCAGTAGGCGACAGAGCAATCAGCCCCAGCATTTT. This codes for CASRRQSNQPQHF.

This clone was detected a few times. The V gene is TRBV7-2, the J gene TRBJ1-5, with D maybe TRBD1 (5 bases). V lost 5 bases and J lost 1, with 12 bases in between. CDR1 is SGHTA, CDR2 FQGNSA, per germline. This CDR3 is 15 amino acids long. The CDR3 loop reads CASSRRGGSNQPQHF. DNA for the CDR3: TGTGCCAGCAGCCGGCGGGGGGGGAGCAATCAGCCCCAGCATTTT.